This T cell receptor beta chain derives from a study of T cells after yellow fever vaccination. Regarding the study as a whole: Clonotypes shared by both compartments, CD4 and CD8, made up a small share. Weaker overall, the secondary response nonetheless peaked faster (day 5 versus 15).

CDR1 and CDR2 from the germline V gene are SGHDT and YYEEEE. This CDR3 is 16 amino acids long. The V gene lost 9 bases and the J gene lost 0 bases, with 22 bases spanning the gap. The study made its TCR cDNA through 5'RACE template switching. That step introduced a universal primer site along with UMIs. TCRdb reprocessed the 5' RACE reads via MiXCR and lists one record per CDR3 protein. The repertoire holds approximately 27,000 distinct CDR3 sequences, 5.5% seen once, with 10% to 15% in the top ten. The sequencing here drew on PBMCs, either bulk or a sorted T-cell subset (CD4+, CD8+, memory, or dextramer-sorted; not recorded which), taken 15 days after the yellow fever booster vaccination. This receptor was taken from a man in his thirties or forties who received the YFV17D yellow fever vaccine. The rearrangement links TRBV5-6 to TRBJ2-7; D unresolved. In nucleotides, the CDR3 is TGTGCCATCGGCCCAAGGCGCCTTCCCAACTCCTACGAGCAGTACTTC. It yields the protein CAIGPRRLPNSYEQYF.